Listed below are T cell receptor beta chains from one sample, sequenced in a study of T-cell reconstitution after alpha-beta-depleted transplantation in children. One entry per CDR3 protein results from TCRdb running MiXCR on the PCR reads. Of about 690,000 distinct CDR3 sequences listed, 16% are singletons. The specimen comprised PBMCs from the stem cell graft donor, sampled from the stem cell graft. These receptors were obtained from a human donor who donated a stem cell graft to a child with acute myeloid leukemia. Each CDR3 is given with its conserved first and last residue. The order of the fields is clone size, J gene, V gene, D gene, CDR3 DNA, CDR3 protein. D genes are given only for firm matches. Clone size, where shown, is once, few, many, or a class for clones that have expanded.

clone_size: NA; j_call: TRBJ2-1; v_call: TRBV6-1; d_call: NA; cdr3_nt: TGTGCCAGCAGTGAATATTCAGGACTAAGCTCCTACAATGAGCAGTTCTTC; cdr3_aa: CASSEYSGLSSYNEQFF
clone_size: many; j_call: TRBJ1-2; v_call: TRBV12-3/TRBV12-4; d_call: NA; cdr3_nt: TGTGCCAGCAGTTTTGGGGGAGGAGGCTACACCTTC; cdr3_aa: CASSFGGGGYTF
clone_size: few; j_call: TRBJ1-2; v_call: TRBV12-3/TRBV12-4; d_call: TRBD1; cdr3_nt: TGTGCCAGCAGTTTAGACGGACAGGGGTTTGGCTACACCTTC; cdr3_aa: CASSLDGQGFGYTF
clone_size: few; j_call: TRBJ2-1; v_call: TRBV24-1; d_call: TRBD2; cdr3_nt: TGTGCCACCAGTGATCCGAGCGGGGAGACCCCCTACAATGAGCAGTTCTTC; cdr3_aa: CATSDPSGETPYNEQFF
clone_size: NA; j_call: TRBJ1-1; v_call: TRBV12-3/TRBV12-4; d_call: NA; cdr3_nt: TGTGCCAGCAGCCCACCCGGACTCCCTGTGGAGGCTTTCTTT; cdr3_aa: CASSPPGLPVEAFF
clone_size: many; j_call: TRBJ1-5; v_call: TRBV20-1; d_call: NA; cdr3_nt: TGCAGTGCTAGAGCTTTACGAGGGGACAATCAGCCCCAGCATTTT; cdr3_aa: CSARALRGDNQPQHF
clone_size: many; j_call: TRBJ1-1; v_call: TRBV29-1; d_call: NA; cdr3_nt: TGCAGCGTGCTAAACCCCGGGCCGAACACTGAAGCTTTCTTT; cdr3_aa: CSVLNPGPNTEAFF
clone_size: many; j_call: TRBJ2-2; v_call: TRBV29-1; d_call: TRBD1; cdr3_nt: TGCAGCGTTGCGGGACAGTACACCGGGGAGCTGTTTTTT; cdr3_aa: CSVAGQYTGELFF
clone_size: many; j_call: TRBJ2-6; v_call: TRBV20-1; d_call: TRBD1; cdr3_nt: TGCAGTGCCTGGACAGGGGATCACTCTGGGGCCAACGTCCTGACTTTC; cdr3_aa: CSAWTGDHSGANVLTF
clone_size: many; j_call: TRBJ2-7; v_call: TRBV6-5; d_call: NA; cdr3_nt: TGTGCCAGCAGTTACAGGGACTCCTACGAGCAGTACTTC; cdr3_aa: CASSYRDSYEQYF
clone_size: NA; j_call: TRBJ1-1; v_call: TRBV20-1; d_call: NA; cdr3_nt: TGCAGTGCTAGTCCTGACAGCCGTTATGGGACGGACACTGAAGCTTTCTTT; cdr3_aa: CSASPDSRYGTDTEAFF
clone_size: NA; j_call: TRBJ2-1; v_call: TRBV20-1; d_call: TRBD2; cdr3_nt: TGCAGTGCTAGAGTGAGCGCTAGCGGGGTAGCGAACAATGAGCAGTTCTTC; cdr3_aa: CSARVSASGVANNEQFF
clone_size: NA; j_call: TRBJ1-2; v_call: TRBV5-1; d_call: TRBD1; cdr3_nt: TGCGCCAGCAGGGTTGGACAGGGGACTATGTATGGCTACACCTTC; cdr3_aa: CASRVGQGTMYGYTF
clone_size: many; j_call: TRBJ1-2; v_call: TRBV20-1; d_call: TRBD1; cdr3_nt: TGCAGTGCTAGGCAGGGGGCCCACTATGGCTACACCTTC; cdr3_aa: CSARQGAHYGYTF
clone_size: many; j_call: TRBJ1-5; v_call: TRBV7-6; d_call: NA; cdr3_nt: TGTGCCAGCAGCTTAGGTATAGGCAATCAGCCCCAGCATTTT; cdr3_aa: CASSLGIGNQPQHF
clone_size: many; j_call: TRBJ1-6; v_call: TRBV20-1; d_call: NA; cdr3_nt: TGCAGTGCTAGAGACCCAGACATTGCCTATAATTCACCCCTCCACTTT; cdr3_aa: CSARDPDIAYNSPLHF
clone_size: many; j_call: TRBJ2-5; v_call: TRBV6-5; d_call: NA; cdr3_nt: TGTGCCAGCCGAACAACCACGTCGATGGCAGAGACCCAGTACTTC; cdr3_aa: CASRTTTSMAETQYF
clone_size: many; j_call: TRBJ1-5; v_call: TRBV20-1; d_call: TRBD1; cdr3_nt: TGCAGTGCTAGGGGGACAGGCAATCAGCCCCAGCATTTT; cdr3_aa: CSARGTGNQPQHF
clone_size: NA; j_call: TRBJ1-1; v_call: TRBV27; d_call: NA; cdr3_nt: TGTGCCAGCAATCCAGGGGCTCGGTACACTGAAGCTTTCTTT; cdr3_aa: CASNPGARYTEAFF
clone_size: few; j_call: TRBJ2-5; v_call: TRBV28; d_call: TRBD1; cdr3_nt: TGTGCCAGCAGTTTGGACAGGGATGACCAAGAGACCCAGTACTTC; cdr3_aa: CASSLDRDDQETQYF
clone_size: NA; j_call: TRBJ2-2; v_call: TRBV11-1; d_call: NA; cdr3_nt: TGTGCCAGCAGCCCCCTTTTGGGCGCAGGGCGGAACACCGGGGAGCTGTTTTTT; cdr3_aa: CASSPLLGAGRNTGELFF
clone_size: many; j_call: TRBJ2-2; v_call: TRBV30; d_call: NA; cdr3_nt: TGTGCCTGGAACCACTTAACAGGAGGCACCGGGGAGCTGTTTTTT; cdr3_aa: CAWNHLTGGTGELFF
clone_size: NA; j_call: TRBJ1-1; v_call: TRBV5-5; d_call: NA; cdr3_nt: TGTGCCAGCAGCTTTATTTATACCGAAGCTTTCTTT; cdr3_aa: CASSFIYTEAFF
clone_size: NA; j_call: TRBJ2-5; v_call: TRBV24-1; d_call: TRBD2; cdr3_nt: TGTGCCACCAGTGATTTGCCTACCGGGGGGGTAGAGACCCAGTACTTC; cdr3_aa: CATSDLPTGGVETQYF
clone_size: NA; j_call: TRBJ2-7; v_call: TRBV4-2; d_call: NA; cdr3_nt: TGTGCCAGCAGCCAAGAAGGGGGGGTTCCCTACGAGCAGTACTTC; cdr3_aa: CASSQEGGVPYEQYF
clone_size: NA; j_call: TRBJ2-1; v_call: TRBV6-2/TRBV6-3; d_call: TRBD2; cdr3_nt: TGTGCCAGCAGTCTACTAGCGGGGGGGGGCAATGAGCAGTTCTTC; cdr3_aa: CASSLLAGGGNEQFF
clone_size: many; j_call: TRBJ2-2; v_call: TRBV4-2; d_call: TRBD1; cdr3_nt: TGTGCCAGCAGCCAAGAACCGACAGGGCCCGGGGAGCTGTTTTTT; cdr3_aa: CASSQEPTGPGELFF
clone_size: few; j_call: TRBJ1-1; v_call: TRBV4-3; d_call: NA; cdr3_nt: TGCGCCAGCAGCCAAGGCACTGGACAGTTTATGAACACTGAAGCTTTCTTT; cdr3_aa: CASSQGTGQFMNTEAFF
clone_size: NA; j_call: TRBJ1-1; v_call: TRBV27; d_call: NA; cdr3_nt: TGTGCCAGCAGTCTAACTCGGGGGCGAACTGAAGCTTTCTTT; cdr3_aa: CASSLTRGRTEAFF
clone_size: NA; j_call: TRBJ2-2; v_call: TRBV10-3; d_call: NA; cdr3_nt: TGTGCCATCAGTCAGACTATCACCGACGGGGAGCTGTTTTTT; cdr3_aa: CAISQTITDGELFF
clone_size: few; j_call: TRBJ2-1; v_call: TRBV27; d_call: TRBD2; cdr3_nt: TGTGCCAGCAGTTTATTGGGGGGGAACAATGAGCAGTTCTTC; cdr3_aa: CASSLLGGNNEQFF
clone_size: many; j_call: TRBJ1-3; v_call: TRBV12-3/TRBV12-4; d_call: TRBD1; cdr3_nt: TGTGCCAGCAGTTCACAGGGGGCCATCACGGGGAACACCATATATTTT; cdr3_aa: CASSSQGAITGNTIYF
clone_size: many; j_call: TRBJ2-1; v_call: TRBV5-6; d_call: NA; cdr3_nt: TGTGCCAGCACCTTCTCCTTAAGCGGTGAGCAGTTCTTC; cdr3_aa: CASTFSLSGEQFF
clone_size: NA; j_call: TRBJ2-3; v_call: TRBV27; d_call: TRBD1; cdr3_nt: TGTGCCAGCAGGAACCTTTCCCCGGGACAGGGGGCGGTAGATACGCAGTATTTT; cdr3_aa: CASRNLSPGQGAVDTQYF
clone_size: NA; j_call: TRBJ2-1; v_call: TRBV7-9; d_call: TRBD1; cdr3_nt: TGTGCCAGCAGCGAATCCAGGGGGCGAAAGGGGAATGAGCAGTTCTTC; cdr3_aa: CASSESRGRKGNEQFF
clone_size: few; j_call: TRBJ2-1; v_call: TRBV6-2/TRBV6-3; d_call: NA; cdr3_nt: TGTGCCAGCAGTTACGGGGGGCATTTGAGCGGCAACAATGAGCAGTTCTTC; cdr3_aa: CASSYGGHLSGNNEQFF
clone_size: few; j_call: TRBJ1-2; v_call: TRBV5-4; d_call: NA; cdr3_nt: TGTGCCAGCAGCTCGGACGGAATAAATGGCTACACCTTC; cdr3_aa: CASSSDGINGYTF
clone_size: few; j_call: TRBJ2-1; v_call: TRBV7-3; d_call: TRBD1; cdr3_nt: TGTGCCAGCAGCCCCGGACAGGGGATCAATGAGCAGTTCTTC; cdr3_aa: CASSPGQGINEQFF
clone_size: NA; j_call: TRBJ1-2; v_call: TRBV20-1; d_call: NA; cdr3_nt: TGCAGTGCTAGAGATCCGAACGGTTACGAAGCTAACTATGGCTACACCTTC; cdr3_aa: CSARDPNGYEANYGYTF
clone_size: NA; j_call: TRBJ2-1; v_call: TRBV4-3; d_call: NA; cdr3_nt: TGCGCCAGCAGCCAAGAGGGGGCGTTTGTCAGCTCCTACAATGAGCAGTTCTTC; cdr3_aa: CASSQEGAFVSSYNEQFF
clone_size: few; j_call: TRBJ2-1; v_call: TRBV7-9; d_call: NA; cdr3_nt: TGTGCCAGCAGCGAGGCGGGGAAGAGCTCCTACAATGAGCAGTTCTTC; cdr3_aa: CASSEAGKSSYNEQFF
clone_size: NA; j_call: TRBJ1-4; v_call: TRBV6-1; d_call: TRBD1; cdr3_nt: TGTGCCAGAAAGACCGGGACAGAAGATGAAAAACTGTTTTTT; cdr3_aa: CARKTGTEDEKLFF
clone_size: few; j_call: TRBJ1-3; v_call: TRBV20-1; d_call: NA; cdr3_nt: TGCAGTGCTAGGTTAGGGGAGGTTTCTGGAAACACCATATATTTT; cdr3_aa: CSARLGEVSGNTIYF
clone_size: many; j_call: TRBJ1-5; v_call: TRBV29-1; d_call: NA; cdr3_nt: TGCAGCGTTCTGGACCCGCTGTTGGGGCATTTT; cdr3_aa: CSVLDPLLGHF
clone_size: once; j_call: TRBJ1-1; v_call: TRBV4-2; d_call: NA; cdr3_nt: TGTGCCAGCAGCCAAGACGGGGGGGCTGGCACTGAAGCTTTCTTT; cdr3_aa: CASSQDGGAGTEAFF
clone_size: many; j_call: TRBJ1-2; v_call: TRBV7-2; d_call: NA; cdr3_nt: TGTGCCAGCAGCTTTACAGGGCGCGCGGGCGGCTACACCTTC; cdr3_aa: CASSFTGRAGGYTF
clone_size: NA; j_call: TRBJ1-4; v_call: TRBV5-1; d_call: NA; cdr3_nt: TGCGCCAGCAGCGGGAGCGGACTCACAACTAATGAAAAACTGTTTTTT; cdr3_aa: CASSGSGLTTNEKLFF
clone_size: many; j_call: TRBJ2-7; v_call: TRBV7-2; d_call: TRBD2; cdr3_nt: TGTGCCAGCAGCTTAGGCTTTAGCGGCGGGGGTTACGAGCAGTACTTC; cdr3_aa: CASSLGFSGGGYEQYF
clone_size: many; j_call: TRBJ2-1; v_call: TRBV20-1; d_call: TRBD2; cdr3_nt: TGCAGTGCTTCGGGACTAGCGGGAGACGAGCAGTTCTTC; cdr3_aa: CSASGLAGDEQFF
clone_size: NA; j_call: TRBJ2-1; v_call: TRBV20-1; d_call: NA; cdr3_nt: TGCAGTGCTAGAGACTCTAGGGGAAACAATGAGCAGTTCTTC; cdr3_aa: CSARDSRGNNEQFF
clone_size: few; j_call: TRBJ2-7; v_call: TRBV7-2; d_call: NA; cdr3_nt: TGTGCCAGCAGCTTGTTGAACAGGGAAAACGAGCAGTACTTC; cdr3_aa: CASSLLNRENEQYF
clone_size: few; j_call: TRBJ1-2; v_call: TRBV7-2; d_call: NA; cdr3_nt: TGTGCCAGCAGCCAGTGGGGGGGCGATGGCTACACCTTC; cdr3_aa: CASSQWGGDGYTF